The sequence of this TCR beta chain was determined in a study of Graves' ophthalmopathy and Graves' hyperthyroidism. RNA transcripts were the source from which TCR beta CDR3 regions were amplified. First-round RT-PCR used HTBI primers; second-round multiplex PCR followed. TCRdb independently ran MiXCR on the multiplex PCR reads; one entry per CDR3 protein. This table has 680,000 or so distinct CDR3 sequences, 22% appearing once. To note about this clonotype: A read error may be the cause here, since a much bigger clone is one base away.

Source material: peripheral blood. This TCR came from a woman in her late teens or twenties with stable Graves' hyperthyroidism. Some clones in this sample may be carry-over from other donors' samples.

The CDR3 reads CAISESSARGYSF. CDR3 DNA sequence: TGTGCCATCAGTGAGTCGTCGGCTCGCGGCTACTCCTTC. The chain couples TRBV10-3 to TRBJ1-2; no firm D call. This CDR3 is 13 amino acids long. The germline V gene has CDR1 ENHRY and CDR2 SYGVKD.